This T cell receptor beta chain stems from a study of shared clonotypes between healthy human individuals. As defined, naive CD8 cells were CD45RO-negative and positively selected for CCR7, with terminally differentiated effector memory CD45RA+ cells excluded. The study drew all its donors from Caucasian adults living in Nashville, Tennessee. The assay was immunoSEQ multiplex PCR, and TCRdb's table has in-frame clones only and misses some. This table holds 800,000 or so clones, 95% to 97% found once. V lost 10 bases and J lost 6, with 15 bases in between. This CDR3 has 12 amino acids. Germline V gene data show CDR1 as LNHDA and CDR2 as SQIVND (reference sequence).

The TCR sequence derives from a man aged 25 to 45 in good health. The chain uses TRBV19 and TRBJ1-1; D ambiguous. The specimen was naive CD8+ T cells sorted from blood. DNA for the CDR3: TGTGCCACCAATAGCCCTTCGGCTGAAGCTTTCTTT. It specifies CATNSPSAEAFF.